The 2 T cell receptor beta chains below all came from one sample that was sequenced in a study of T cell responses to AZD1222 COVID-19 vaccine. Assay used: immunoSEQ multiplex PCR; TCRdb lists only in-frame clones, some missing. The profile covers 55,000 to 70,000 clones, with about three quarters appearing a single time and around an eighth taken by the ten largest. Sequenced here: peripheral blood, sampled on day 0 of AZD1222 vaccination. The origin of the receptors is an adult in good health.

The CDR3 nucleotides read TGTGCCAGCAGTCCAGGGGAGGGGGGTAACATTCAGTACTTC. Translating gives CASSPGEGGNIQYF. The chain employs TRBV7-8 and TRBJ2-4, with TRBD2 as a possible D gene (7 bases). The CDR3 has 14 residues. Trimming left V 6 bases short and J 7 bases short, with 16 bases between. Germline CDR1 SGHVS, CDR2 FQNEAQ.

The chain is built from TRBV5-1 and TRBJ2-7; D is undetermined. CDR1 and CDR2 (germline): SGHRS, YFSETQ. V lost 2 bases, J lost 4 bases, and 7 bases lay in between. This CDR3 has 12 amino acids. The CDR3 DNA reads TGCGCCAGCAGCTTTGACGGTTACGAGCAGTACTTC. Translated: CASSFDGYEQYF.